This T cell receptor (beta chain) was profiled in a study of response to subunit inactivated influenza vaccine. Study-wide findings and caveats: There was a suggestion from the authors that each seasonal influenza vaccination recruits few new T cells.

Germline CDR1 and CDR2: SNHLY and FYNNEI. CDR3 size: 11 residues. V shed 6 bases and J shed 11 bases, with 13 bases lying between them. TCRdb passed the RT-PCR reads through MiXCR, listing each CDR3 protein once. The sample comprises fewer than 600,000 distinct CDR3 sequences, roughly 7.9% of which are singletons, and roughly 14% rests with the top ten. This clonotype was picked up many times. Its antigen is still unknown. The chain joins TRBV2 to TRBJ1-1, with D possibly being TRBD1 (6 bases). This TCR came from a man between 45 and 75 years old who received an inactivated influenza vaccine. The sample in question was PBMCs from blood, obtained roughly 24 months after vaccination. In DNA, the CDR3 is TGTGCCAGCAGCCCCACAGGGCGGGCTTTCTTT. Translation: CASSPTGRAFF.